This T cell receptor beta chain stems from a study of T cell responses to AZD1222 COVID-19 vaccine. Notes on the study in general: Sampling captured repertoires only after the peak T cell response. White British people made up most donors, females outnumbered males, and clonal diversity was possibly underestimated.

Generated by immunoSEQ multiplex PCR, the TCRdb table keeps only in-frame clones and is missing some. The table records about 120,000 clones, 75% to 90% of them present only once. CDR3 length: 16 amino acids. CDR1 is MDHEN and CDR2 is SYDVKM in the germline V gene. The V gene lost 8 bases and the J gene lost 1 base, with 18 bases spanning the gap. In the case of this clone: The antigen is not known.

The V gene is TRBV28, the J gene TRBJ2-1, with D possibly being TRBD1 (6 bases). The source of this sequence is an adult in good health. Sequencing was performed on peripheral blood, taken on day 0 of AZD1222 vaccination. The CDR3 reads CASFPMRRGSYNEQFF. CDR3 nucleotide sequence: TGTGCCAGCTTTCCCATGCGCAGGGGTTCCTACAATGAGCAGTTCTTC.